This record looks at one T cell receptor (beta chain) sequence and its context. Data came from immunoSEQ multiplex PCR; TCRdb stores just in-frame clones and leaves some out. The table shows about 43,000 clones, with more than 75% occurring only once. Germline lookup yields CDR1 MDHEN and CDR2 SYDVKM. The V gene end was trimmed by 4 bases and the J gene end by 2 bases; junction bases not matched to a gene: 11. This CDR3 spans 16 amino acids. This specimen belongs to a study of PD-L1 blockade in urothelial cancer. V and J are TRBV28 and TRBJ2-7, with TRBD1 identical over 7 bases. The clonotype originates from a woman aged 60-75 years with urothelial cancer. Sequencing used PBMCs, obtained around atezolizumab (anti-PD-L1) treatment. The CDR3 region is CASSSEIRQGTYEQYF. The CDR3 DNA is TGTGCCAGCAGTTCTGAAATCCGACAGGGTACCTACGAGCAGTACTTC.